This passage covers 12 T cell receptor beta chains from one sample sequenced in a study of shared clonotypes between healthy human individuals. Here immunoSEQ multiplex PCR was the method, and the copy in TCRdb shows in-frame clones only, minus some. The table shows about 560,000 clones, with roughly four fifths occurring only once. Sequenced input: PBMCs. The receptors derive from a woman aged 40 to 50 in good health. Some clones in this sample may be carry-over from other donors' samples.

This chain connects TRBV5-1 to TRBJ2-7; TRBD1 aligns across 8 bases. Germline CDR1 and CDR2: SGHRS and YFSETQ. The CDR3 length is 17 residues. Trimming removed 5 bases from V and 1 base from J; junction bases left unmatched: 14. Here the CDR3 reads CASSLGGGQGQSYEQYF. The CDR3, as DNA: TGCGCCAGCAGTCTGGGCGGCGGACAGGGTCAGTCCTACGAGCAGTACTTC.

CDR3 region: CASSYEDSPSTGELFF. The CDR3 DNA reads as TGTGCCAGCAGTTACGAGGACAGCCCGAGTACCGGGGAGCTGTTTTTT. This sequence joins TRBV6-5 and TRBJ2-2, with TRBD1 as a possible D gene (6 bases). The CDR3 spans 16 residues. Between the trimmed V and J ends, which lost 2 bases and 5 bases, there was a span of 15 bases. Germline CDR1 MNHEY, CDR2 SVGAGI.

The rearrangement joins TRBV10-2 to TRBJ2-1; D is perhaps TRBD1 or TRBD2 (6 bases each). Between the trimmed V and J ends, which lost 6 bases and 5 bases, there was a span of 17 bases. This CDR3 has 15 amino acids. In germline, CDR1 is WSHSY, CDR2 SAAADI. The CDR3 loop is CASRSGGGTHNEQFF. In DNA, the CDR3 is TGCGCCAGCAGGAGTGGGGGCGGGACGCACAATGAGCAGTTCTTC.

The chain is built from TRBV5-4 and TRBJ2-7, with D possibly TRBD1 on 6 matching bases. CDR3 length: 13 amino acids. Germline CDR1 and CDR2: SGHNT and YYREEE (reference sequence). V was pared by 4 bases and J by 5 bases, with 13 bases between. For the CDR3, the DNA is TGTGCCAGCAGCCCACAGGGTTACCACGAGCAGTACTTC. Translated: CASSPQGYHEQYF.

This clone was found once. This chain joins TRBV7-2 and TRBJ2-7; 9 positions agree with TRBD2. From germline, CDR1 is SGHTA and CDR2 FQGNSA. The V and J ends lost 1 base and 6 bases, in that order; junction bases with no gene match: 7. The CDR3 spans 15 residues. The CDR3, as DNA: TGTGCCAGCAGCTTAGATGGGGGACTAGCCGCCGAGCAGTACTTC. Translation gives CASSLDGGLAAEQYF.

This clone was seen only once. This chain uses TRBV5-1 with TRBJ2-5; no clear D gene. The CDR3 totals 13 residues. V lost 5 bases and J 1 base, leaving 9 bases between the germline ends. The germline gives CDR1 SGHRS, CDR2 YFSETQ. The DNA for the CDR3 is TGCGCCAGCAGATCAGGCAGCCAAGAGACCCAGTACTTC. Protein: CASRSGSQETQYF.

The V and J genes are TRBV18 and TRBJ2-2, with 9 bases aligning to TRBD2. The J segment lost 4 bases and the V segment lost 3 bases, leaving 3 bases of the junction unmatched. The CDR3 spans 15 residues. Germline lookup yields CDR1 KGHSH and CDR2 LQKENI. The CDR3 sequence is CASSPVAGATGELFF. CDR3 DNA: TGTGCCAGCTCACCTGTAGCGGGGGCCACCGGGGAGCTGTTTTTT.

The chain has TRBV7-6 and TRBJ2-5, with no clear D. Trimming took 4 bases from V and 2 from J, leaving 8 bases between them. The CDR3 consists of 13 residues. The germline V gene has CDR1 SGHVS and CDR2 FNYEAQ. CDR3 in DNA: TGTGCCAGCAGCTCTAGGATTCAAGAGACCCAGTACTTC. It specifies CASSSRIQETQYF.

This clone is a singleton in its sample. The chain couples TRBV30 to TRBJ2-7; 8 bases line up with TRBD2. The J segment lost 3 bases and the V segment lost 2 bases, leaving 6 bases of the junction unmatched. From germline, CDR1 is GTSNPN and CDR2 SVGIG (reference sequence). CDR3 length: 14 residues. The DNA for the CDR3 is TGTGCCTGGAGTAAAACTAGCGGCCACTACGAGCAGTACTTC. Translation gives CAWSKTSGHYEQYF.

This chain joins TRBV7-9 and TRBJ2-2; D possibly corresponds to TRBD1 (5 bases). V was trimmed by 1 base and J by 0 bases, leaving 9 bases between them. The germline gives CDR1 SEHNR, CDR2 FQNEAQ (reference sequence). CDR3 length equals 16 residues. The CDR3 loop reads CASSLGGGSNTGELFF. CDR3 bases: TGTGCCAGCAGCTTAGGGGGCGGATCGAACACCGGGGAGCTGTTTTTT. The variable domain in full, with the rest retrieved from reference TRBV7-9 and TRBJ2-2, is DTGVSQNPRHKITKRGQNVTFRCDPISEHNRLYWYRQTLGQGPEFLTYFQNEAQLEKSRLLSDRFSAERPKGSFSTLEIQRTEQGDSAMYLCASSLGGGSNTGELFFGEGSRLTVL.

The V gene is TRBV5-1, the J gene TRBJ2-2; D gene uncertain. Germline CDR1 reads SGHRS; CDR2 reads YFSETQ. V gave up 4 bases and J gave up 6 bases, with 13 bases separating them. This CDR3 contains 14 residues. Here the CDR3 reads CASSLMSRAGELFF. CDR3 coding DNA: TGCGCCAGCAGCCTCATGAGTCGGGCCGGGGAGCTGTTTTTT.

The V gene is TRBV7-2, the J gene TRBJ2-7; D not resolved. The germline V and J ends were trimmed by 1 base and 7 bases, with 5 bases remaining between them. The CDR3 sequence is 11 residues long. Germline V CDR1 and CDR2: SGHTA, FQGNSA. For the CDR3, the DNA is TGTGCCAGCAGCTTAGTGCTAGAGCAGTACTTC. Translation: CASSLVLEQYF.